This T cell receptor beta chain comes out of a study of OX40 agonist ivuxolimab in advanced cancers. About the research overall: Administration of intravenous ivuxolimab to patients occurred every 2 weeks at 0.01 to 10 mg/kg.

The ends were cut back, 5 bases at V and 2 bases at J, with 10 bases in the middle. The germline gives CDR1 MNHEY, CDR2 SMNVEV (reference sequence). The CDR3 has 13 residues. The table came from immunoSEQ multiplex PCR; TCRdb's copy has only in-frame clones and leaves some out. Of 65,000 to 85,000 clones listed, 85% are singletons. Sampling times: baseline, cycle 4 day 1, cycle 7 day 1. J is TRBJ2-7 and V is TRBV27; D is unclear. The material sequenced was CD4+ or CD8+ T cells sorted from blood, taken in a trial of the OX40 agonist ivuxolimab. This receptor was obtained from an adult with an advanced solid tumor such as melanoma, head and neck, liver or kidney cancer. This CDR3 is CASSIGRTYEQYF. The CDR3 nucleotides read TGTGCCAGCAGTATAGGGCGCACCTACGAGCAGTACTTC.